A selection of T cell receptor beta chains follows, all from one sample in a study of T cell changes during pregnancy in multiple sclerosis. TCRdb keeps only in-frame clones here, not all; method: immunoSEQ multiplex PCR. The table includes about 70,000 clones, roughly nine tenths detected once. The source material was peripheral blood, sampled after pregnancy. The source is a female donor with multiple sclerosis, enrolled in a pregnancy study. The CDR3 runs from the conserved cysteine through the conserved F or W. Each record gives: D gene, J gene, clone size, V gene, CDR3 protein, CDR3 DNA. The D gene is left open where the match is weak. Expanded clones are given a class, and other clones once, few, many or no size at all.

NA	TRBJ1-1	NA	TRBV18	CASSPPAPQIMNTEAFF	TGTGCCAGCTCACCACCGGCCCCACAGATAATGAACACTGAAGCTTTCTTT
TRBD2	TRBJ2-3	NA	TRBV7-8	CASSFDRDYTDTQYF	TGTGCCAGCAGCTTCGATCGGGACTACACAGATACGCAGTATTTT
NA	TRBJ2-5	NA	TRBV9	CASSDLAGEETQYF	TGTGCCAGCAGCGACCTAGCAGGGGAAGAGACCCAGTACTTC
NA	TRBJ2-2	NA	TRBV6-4	CASSDSPEAGELFF	TGTGCCAGCAGTGACTCGCCGGAGGCCGGGGAGCTGTTTTTT
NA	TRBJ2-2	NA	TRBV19	CASSIGGGASTGELFF	TGTGCCAGTAGTATAGGAGGGGGGGCTAGCACCGGGGAGCTGTTTTTT
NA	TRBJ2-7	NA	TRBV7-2	CASSEPQGWEQYF	TGTGCCAGCAGCGAGCCACAGGGTTGGGAGCAGTACTTC
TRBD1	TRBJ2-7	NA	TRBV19	CASSKDRANYEQYF	TGTGCCAGTAGCAAAGACAGGGCAAACTACGAGCAGTACTTC
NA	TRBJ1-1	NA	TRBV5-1	CASSFQGMSTEAFF	TGCGCCAGCAGCTTTCAGGGGATGAGCACTGAAGCTTTCTTT
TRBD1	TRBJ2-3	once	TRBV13	CASSTRTGNTDTQYF	TGTGCCAGCAGCACACGGACAGGGAACACAGATACGCAGTATTTT
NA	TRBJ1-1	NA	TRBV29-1	CRGQQNGNTEAFF	TGCAGGGGACAACAGAATGGGAACACTGAAGCTTTCTTT
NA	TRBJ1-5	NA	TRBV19	CASTGTLEQPQHF	TGTGCCAGTACTGGGACACTGGAGCAGCCCCAGCATTTT
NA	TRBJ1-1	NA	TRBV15	CATSRDYAREGTEAFF	TGTGCCACCAGCAGAGATTATGCGAGGGAGGGCACTGAAGCTTTCTTT